The 32 T cell receptor beta chains below come from one sample, sequenced in a study of T cell responses to AZD1222 COVID-19 vaccine (dated by TCRdb to the early 2020s). The time point label of this sample denotes: about 28 days (+/-7) after the second vaccine dose. Library prep was done by the immunoSEQ multiplex PCR assay. TCRdb mirrors the immuneACCESS table, restricted to in-frame sequences. Some clones are absent from its copies; in checked studies, under half trace to an unresolved V gene, and the reason for the others is unknown. For this sample the table gives 100,000 or so clones, of which approximately 89% were detected only once. Clones ranked in the top ten supply just over 5.5% of the sample. The specimen comprised peripheral blood, sampled 28 days after the second AZD1222 dose. The origin of the receptors is an adult who received the AZD1222 COVID-19 vaccine.

This clone was seen a handful of times. This sequence joins TRBV29-1 and TRBJ1-2; D remains ambiguous. The CDR3 contains 13 residues. V dropped 0 bases and J dropped 0 bases, with 5 bases sitting between them. The germline V gene has CDR1 SQVTM and CDR2 ANQGSEA. The CDR3 sequence is CSVEERANYGYTF. The CDR3 DNA follows: TGCAGCGTTGAAGAAAGAGCTAACTATGGCTACACCTTC. Full variable domain (outside the CDR3, taken from reference TRBV29-1 and TRBJ1-2): SAVISQKPSRDICQRGTSLTIQCQVDSQVTMMFWYRQQPGQSLTLIATANQGSEATYESGFVIDKFPISRPNLTFSTLTVSNMSPEDSSIYLCSVEERANYGYTFGSGTRLTVV.

V and J are TRBV6-5 and TRBJ1-1; D not resolved. The CDR3 totals 15 residues. Per germline, CDR1 MNHEY and CDR2 SVGAGI. V dropped 5 bases and J dropped 0 bases, with 13 bases sitting between them. The CDR3 sequence is CASSLGGSMNTEAFF. Written as DNA, the CDR3 is TGTGCCAGCAGTCTTGGAGGGAGCATGAACACTGAAGCTTTCTTT.

This clone was picked up one time. V is TRBV7-9 and J is TRBJ1-1; possibly TRBD1 for D (6 bases). Trimming removed 0 bases from V and 0 bases from J, with 11 bases in between. The germline CDR1 and CDR2 sequences are SEHNR and FQNEAQ (reference sequence). The CDR3 covers 16 residues. Written as DNA, the CDR3 is TGTGCCAGCAGCTTAGCGCGAGGACAGTTGAACACTGAAGCTTTCTTT. As protein: CASSLARGQLNTEAFF.

The chain uses TRBV6-5 and TRBJ2-1, with D possibly TRBD2 on 6 matching bases. The CDR3 has 14 residues. Trimming removed 2 bases from V and 2 bases from J, with 7 bases in between. Germline V lookup: CDR1 MNHEY, CDR2 SVGAGI. Here the CDR3 DNA reads TGTGCCAGCAGTTACCGGGGGACCTACAATGAGCAGTTCTTC. Encoded protein: CASSYRGTYNEQFF.

This chain joins TRBV7-3 and TRBJ2-7, with 7 bases fitting TRBD2. With 5 bases clipped from V and 6 bases from J, the junction kept 7 bases outside the gene matches. Germline-derived CDR1 and CDR2 are SGHTA and FQGTGA. There are 13 residues in the CDR3. CDR3 nucleotide sequence: TGTGCCAGCAGCACCGGGACTAACGGCGAGCAGTACTTC. Encoded protein: CASSTGTNGEQYF. The full variable domain, rest sourced from reference TRBV7-3 and TRBJ2-7, is GAGVSQTPSNKVTEKGKYVELRCDPISGHTALYWYRQSLGQGPEFLIYFQGTGAADDSGLPNDRFFAVRPEGSVSTLKIQRTERGDSAVYLCASSTGTNGEQYFGPGTRLTVT.

This clone was recorded once. The gene calls are TRBV11-2 and TRBJ1-6; D unclear. This CDR3 is 17 amino acids long. Germline CDR1 is SGHAT and CDR2 is FQNNGV. V was trimmed by 3 bases and J by 6 bases, leaving 18 bases between them. CDR3 sequence: CASSLERQDPSNSPLHF. For the CDR3, the DNA is TGTGCCAGCAGCTTGGAAAGGCAAGATCCAAGTAATTCACCCCTCCACTTT. Full variable domain (outside the CDR3, taken from reference TRBV11-2 and TRBJ1-6): EAGVAQSPRYKIIEKRQSVAFWCNPISGHATLYWYQQILGQGPKLLIQFQNNGVVDDSQLPKDRFSAERLKGVDSTLKIQPAKLEDSAVYLCASSLERQDPSNSPLHFGNGTRLTVT.

The V call is TRBV7-3, the J call TRBJ2-3; tentatively, D is TRBD2 (5 bases). CDR3 size: 15 residues. Germline V gene sequence: CDR1 SGHTA, CDR2 FQGTGA. Trimming took 1 base from V and 4 from J, leaving 12 bases between them. The CDR3 region is CASSLMPTSPDTQYF. DNA of the CDR3: TGTGCCAGCAGCTTAATGCCCACTAGTCCAGATACGCAGTATTTT. Filled out from reference TRBV7-3 and TRBJ2-3, the complete variable domain reads GAGVSQTPSNKVTEKGKYVELRCDPISGHTALYWYRQSLGQGPEFLIYFQGTGAADDSGLPNDRFFAVRPEGSVSTLKIQRTERGDSAVYLCASSLMPTSPDTQYFGPGTRLTVL.

The chain is built from TRBV6-1 and TRBJ2-1, with a weak D call TRBD1 (6 bases). Trimming left V 3 bases short and J 11 bases short, with 17 bases between. The CDR3 extends over 14 amino acids. Germline V gene data show CDR1 as MNHNS and CDR2 as SASEGT. The CDR3 loop is CASSDTNREMKQFF. CDR3 in DNA: TGTGCCAGCAGTGATACCAACAGGGAGATGAAGCAGTTCTTC.

The V call is TRBV3-1 (or the pseudogene TRBV3-2), the J call TRBJ1-3; D remains unclear. The germline V gene encodes CDR1 LGHDT and CDR2 YNNKEL (reference sequence). The V end was cut by 4 bases, the J end by 6 bases, with 7 bases between. CDR3 length equals 12 residues. The CDR3 is CASSPHINTIYF. The DNA of the CDR3 is TGTGCCAGCAGCCCTCATATAAACACCATATATTTT.

The CDR3 DNA reads as TGTGCCAGCAGCCCCCTCGGTGCCGCTGGAGTCCACGAGCAGTACTTC. Protein sequence: CASSPLGAAGVHEQYF. The genes are TRBV5-6 and TRBJ2-7; D is unresolved. The CDR3 runs 16 residues. Germline-derived CDR1 and CDR2 are SGHDT and YYEEEE. V lost 4 bases, J lost 5 bases, and 22 bases lay in between.

This sequence joins TRBV4-2 and TRBJ1-2; TRBD1 might be the D (6 bases). The CDR3 is 14 residues long. V was pared by 2 bases and J by 7 bases, with 14 bases between. Germline V gives CDR1 LGHNA, CDR2 YNFKEQ. The CDR3 region has the DNA TGTGCCAGCAGCCAACCTACCAGGGGATCTGGCTACACCTTC. Translation gives CASSQPTRGSGYTF.

The chain couples TRBV7-8 to TRBJ1-1, with D hard to call. The germline V gene has CDR1 SGHVS and CDR2 FQNEAQ. There are 13 residues in the CDR3. V was cut by 2 bases and J by 7 bases, with 11 bases left in between. In DNA, the CDR3 is TGTGCCAGCAGCTTAATTAGTGGGGTTGAAGCTTTCTTT. It codes for CASSLISGVEAFF.

This clone has a handful of counts. The chain recombines TRBV6-5 with TRBJ1-1, with TRBD1 matching 7 bases. After removal of 6 bases from V and 6 bases from J, the junction contained 4 bases not matched to a gene. Germline CDR1 and CDR2: MNHEY and SVGAGI. This CDR3 comprises 12 residues. The CDR3 nucleotides are TGTGCCAGCAGAGCAGACAGGGCTGAAGCTTTCTTT. It specifies CASRADRAEAFF.

CDR3 nucleotide sequence: TGTGCTAGTGGGGACCGGTTGGCGGGTAATGAAAAACTGTTTTTT. Translated: CASGDRLAGNEKLFF. The gene calls are TRBV12-5 and TRBJ1-4; D unresolved. This CDR3 has 15 amino acids. V lost 6 bases, J lost 4 bases, and 15 bases lay in between. From germline, CDR1 is LGHNT and CDR2 FRNRAP. Full variable domain (rest looked up from reference TRBV12-5 and TRBJ1-4): DARVTQTPRHKVTEMGQEVTMRCQPILGHNTVFWYRQTMMQGLELLAYFRNRAPLDDSGMPKDRFSAEMPDATLATLKIQPSEPRDSAVYFCASGDRLAGNEKLFFGSGTQLSVL.

A single count supports this clone. V and J are TRBV5-4 and TRBJ1-4; 7 bases are a match to TRBD1. Losses at the gene ends were 3 bases for V and 8 bases for J; bases not matched to a gene: 10. Germline V gene lookup returns CDR1 SGHNT and CDR2 YYREEE (reference sequence). The CDR3 runs 15 residues. The CDR3 protein is CASSSYDRVGEKLFF. Here the CDR3 DNA reads TGTGCCAGCAGCTCCTATGACAGGGTGGGCGAAAAACTGTTTTTT.

The chain uses TRBV19 and TRBJ1-1, with TRBD1 matching 8 bases. The CDR3 is 14 amino acids. The trim removed 6 bases at V and 3 bases at J, leaving 6 bases unmatched. From germline, CDR1 is LNHDA and CDR2 SQIVND (reference sequence). In DNA, the CDR3 is TGTGCCAGTAGCCTTACAGGGGGTTACACTGAAGCTTTCTTT. This sequence encodes CASSLTGGYTEAFF.

This rearrangement joins TRBV18 to TRBJ2-1, with D possibly being TRBD1 (6 bases). This CDR3 is built from 16 residues. V was cut by 2 bases and J by 8 bases, with 19 bases left in between. Germline V lookup: CDR1 KGHSH, CDR2 LQKENI. CDR3 nucleotides: TGTGCCAGCTCACCAACCCTAACAGGGCAACAGGATGAGCAGTTCTTC. It yields the protein CASSPTLTGQQDEQFF.

The V call is TRBV12-3 or TRBV12-4, the J call TRBJ2-5, with D unresolved. V was cut by 6 bases and J by 5 bases, with 10 bases left in between. The CDR3 consists of 12 residues. In nucleotides, the CDR3 is TGTGCCAGCAGCCCCCGGCGGGAGACCCAGTACTTC. It translates to CASSPRRETQYF.

The chain uses TRBV19 and TRBJ1-3; TRBD1 matches at 7 bases. J was trimmed by 2 bases and V by 3 bases; bases with no gene match: 7. Germline V gives CDR1 LNHDA, CDR2 SQIVND (reference sequence). The CDR3 consists of 16 residues. CDR3 sequence: CASSMSRTGAGNTIYF. The CDR3 DNA is TGTGCCAGTAGTATGTCGAGAACAGGGGCTGGAAACACCATATATTTT.

The chain employs TRBV7-9 and TRBJ1-2; D unclear. Per germline, CDR1 SEHNR and CDR2 FQNEAQ (reference sequence). The V gene lost 4 bases and the J gene lost 2 bases, with 20 bases spanning the gap. The CDR3 extends over 17 amino acids. This chain's CDR3 is CASSSLGGGTANYGYTF. CDR3 DNA sequence: TGTGCCAGCAGCTCCCTGGGCGGCGGCACAGCAAACTATGGCTACACCTTC.

The V and J genes are TRBV27 and TRBJ2-7; 10 nucleotides agree with TRBD1. This CDR3 spans 14 amino acids. CDR1 MNHEY and CDR2 SMNVEV come from the germline V gene (reference sequence). The junction had 5 bases not matched to a gene; V was cut back by 5 bases and J by 4 bases. The CDR3 coding sequence is TGTGCCAGCAGTGCGACAGGGGGCGGTTACGAGCAGTACTTC. This sequence encodes CASSATGGGYEQYF.

This clone occurred once. The chain carries TRBV4-2 and TRBJ2-1, with a weak D call TRBD1 (6 bases). The CDR3 spans 14 residues. In germline, CDR1 is LGHNA, CDR2 YNFKEQ. V dropped 4 bases and J dropped 9 bases, with 16 bases sitting between them. The CDR3 nucleotides read TGTGCCAGCAGCCGACACAGGGATTCTCTTGAGCAGTTCTTC. Its protein is CASSRHRDSLEQFF.

This chain uses TRBV5-6 with TRBJ2-7; weak D call: TRBD2 (7 bases). V lost 3 bases to trimming and J lost 3 bases, with 19 bases between them. This CDR3 spans 16 amino acids. CDR1 is SGHDT, CDR2 YYEEEE, per germline. Here the CDR3 DNA reads TGTGCCAGCAGCTGGGGGGGAATTGGACAGAGCTACGAGCAGTACTTC. Residues: CASSWGGIGQSYEQYF.

The genes are TRBV6-4 and TRBJ2-3, with 10 bases aligning to TRBD2. CDR3 length: 17 residues. Looked up from germline, CDR1 is MRHNA and CDR2 is SNTAGT. The junction had 12 bases not matched to a gene; V was cut back by 4 bases and J by 5 bases. The CDR3 nucleotides read TGTGCCAGCAGTGTCAATTCAGCGGGGGGGCCGGAAGATACGCAGTATTTT. Its translation is CASSVNSAGGPEDTQYF.

The chain has TRBV28 and TRBJ1-4, with D possibly being TRBD1 (5 bases). CDR1 and CDR2 (germline): MDHEN, SYDVKM. There are 15 residues in the CDR3. Trimming pared 8 bases from V and 8 bases from J, leaving 21 bases between. As DNA, the CDR3 is TGTGCCAGCGCGATGGGGGAAGGTCAAGGGGAAAAACTGTTTTTT. This codes for CASAMGEGQGEKLFF.

In the case of this clone: Mismatch with germline at one junction end may stem from a read error. The chain's CDR3 is CASSIEGTGNKEQFF. The CDR3 nucleotides read TGTGCCAGTAGTATAGAAGGGACAGGCAACAAGGAGCAGTTCTTC. The chain uses TRBV19 and TRBJ2-1; 8 nucleotides align to TRBD1. The CDR3 runs 15 residues. Germline CDR1 LNHDA, CDR2 SQIVND (reference sequence). Full variable domain (rest looked up from reference TRBV19 and TRBJ2-1): DGGITQSPKYLFRKEGQNVTLSCEQNLNHDAMYWYRQDPGQGLRLIYYSQIVNDFQKGDIAEGYSVSREKKESFPLTVTSAQKNPTAFYLCASSIEGTGNKEQFFGPGTRLTVL.

Only one count was recorded for this clone. The chain is built from TRBV5-1 and TRBJ1-1; D remains unclear. Trimming took off 2 bases at V and 1 base at J, with 9 bases between the two ends. CDR3 length: 14 residues. In germline, CDR1 is SGHRS, CDR2 YFSETQ. The CDR3 loop reads CASSLSLGNTEAFF. The CDR3 DNA is TGCGCCAGCAGCTTATCCCTGGGGAACACTGAAGCTTTCTTT.

The genes are TRBV6-4 and TRBJ2-1; D is unresolved. Deletions cut 6 bases from V and 4 bases from J, with 10 bases between. Germline loops: CDR1 MRHNA, CDR2 SNTAGT. The CDR3 has 13 residues. Written as DNA, the CDR3 is TGTGCCAGCAGCTTCACAGAGTACAATGAGCAGTTCTTC. It translates to CASSFTEYNEQFF.

The CDR3 sequence is CASSRPEGRNTEAFF. In DNA, the CDR3 is TGTGCCAGCAGCCGGCCGGAGGGACGGAACACTGAAGCTTTCTTT. This sequence joins TRBV7-9 and TRBJ1-1; perhaps TRBD1 as D (5 bases). The ends were cut back, 5 bases at V and 1 base at J, with 14 bases in the middle. The CDR3 loop spans 15 amino acids. Looked up from germline, CDR1 is SEHNR and CDR2 is FQNEAQ (reference sequence). Full variable domain (missing parts from reference TRBV7-9 and TRBJ1-1): DTGVSQNPRHKITKRGQNVTFRCDPISEHNRLYWYRQTLGQGPEFLTYFQNEAQLEKSRLLSDRFSAERPKGSFSTLEIQRTEQGDSAMYLCASSRPEGRNTEAFFGQGTRLTVV.

The chain uses TRBV5-4 and TRBJ2-7; D is possibly TRBD1 (6 bases). The ends were cut back, 4 bases at V and 0 bases at J, with 17 bases in the middle. Looked up from germline, CDR1 is SGHNT and CDR2 is YYREEE (reference sequence). The CDR3 totals 16 residues. The DNA for the CDR3 is TGTGCCAGCAGCCAGGGGACCGGCTCGAGCTCCTACGAGCAGTACTTC. Protein sequence: CASSQGTGSSSYEQYF.

In this sample, this clone turned up once. The chain has TRBV28 and TRBJ2-1, with TRBD1 identical over 10 bases. V trimming: 6 bases; J trimming: 4 bases; junction bases outside the gene matches: 3. This CDR3 spans 14 amino acids. Germline lookup yields CDR1 MDHEN and CDR2 SYDVKM. DNA of the CDR3: TGTGCCAGCAGCCTGGACAGGGGGTACAATGAGCAGTTCTTC. The encoded protein is CASSLDRGYNEQFF.

V gene TRBV19 combines with J gene TRBJ2-3; 8 positions match TRBD1. This CDR3 contains 16 residues. Germline V gene sequence: CDR1 LNHDA, CDR2 SQIVND (reference sequence). Losses at the gene ends were 5 bases for V and 5 bases for J; bases not matched to a gene: 12. The CDR3 nucleotides are TGTGCCAGTAGTGCACTCTACGGGACAGGTGAAGATACGCAGTATTTT. This codes for CASSALYGTGEDTQYF.